One sample yielded the 20 T cell receptor beta chains listed below, sequenced in a study of multiple sclerosis patients with progressive multifocal leukoencephalopathy. Described time point: more than ten months of natalizumab therapy. Profiled with immunoSEQ multiplex PCR; TCRdb holds only in-frame clones, not every one. The repertoire consists of more than 20,000 clones, with 80% to 95% occurring once and the leading ten covering 2% to 2.5%. Source: PBMCs, taken from a patient treated with natalizumab. All receptors come from a young man with multiple sclerosis.

The genes are TRBV30 and TRBJ2-1; the match to TRBD1 covers 7 bases. V lost 3 bases and J lost 9; bases outside the gene matches: 11. Germline V CDR1 and CDR2: GTSNPN, SVGIG (reference sequence). There are 14 residues in the CDR3. CDR3 bases: TGTGCCTGGAGCCCCCTCCTGACAGGGTTTGAGCAGTTCTTC. It yields the protein CAWSPLLTGFEQFF.

This chain uses TRBV18 with TRBJ1-1, with D maybe TRBD1 (6 bases). Germline CDR1 reads KGHSH; CDR2 reads LQKENI. The CDR3 runs 15 residues. V was cut by 10 bases and J by 5 bases, with 23 bases left in between. CDR3 loop: CATSVGAGGGTEAFF. The CDR3 bases are TGTGCCACCTCGGTGGGGGCGGGCGGAGGGACTGAAGCTTTCTTT.

By sample share, this clone is medium-sized (0.01 to 0.1%). This chain links TRBV4-1 with TRBJ1-2, with no clear D. The germline gives CDR1 MGHRA, CDR2 YSYEKL. The length of the CDR3 is 8 residues. V was trimmed by 4 bases and J by 12 bases, leaving 3 bases between them. The CDR3 bases are TGCGCCAGCAGCCTCGACACCTTC. Amino acids: CASSLDTF.

The genes are TRBV7-9 and TRBJ2-7, with D hard to call. Germline V lookup: CDR1 SEHNR, CDR2 FQNEAQ (reference sequence). The CDR3 has 13 residues. V lost 3 bases to trimming and J lost 0 bases, with 6 bases between them. The CDR3 here is CASSFPTSYEQYF. As DNA, the CDR3 is TGTGCCAGCAGCTTCCCTACCTCCTACGAGCAGTACTTC.

The V and J genes are TRBV30 and TRBJ1-2; D gene ambiguous. The CDR3 is 14 amino acids. Germline lookup yields CDR1 GTSNPN and CDR2 SVGIG (reference sequence). V dropped 0 bases and J dropped 2 bases, with 10 bases sitting between them. The chain's CDR3 is CAWSVLDRNYGYTF. Here the CDR3 DNA reads TGTGCCTGGAGTGTACTCGACCGAAACTATGGCTACACCTTC.

This chain links TRBV19 with TRBJ1-2, with a weak D call TRBD1 (5 bases). From germline, CDR1 is LNHDA and CDR2 SQIVND (reference sequence). Trimming removed 5 bases from V and 8 bases from J, with 21 bases in between. The CDR3 spans 15 residues. CDR3 residues: CASSFPTARERGYTF. In nucleotides, the CDR3 is TGTGCCAGTAGTTTCCCGACAGCCCGGGAGCGGGGCTACACCTTC.

This rearrangement joins TRBV11-2 to TRBJ2-2; 7 nucleotides agree with TRBD1. CDR3 length: 15 amino acids. Per germline, CDR1 SGHAT and CDR2 FQNNGV. V lost 5 bases and J lost 4; bases outside the gene matches: 7. For the CDR3, the DNA is TGTGCCAGCAGCGCCGGACAGGTCGCCACCGGGGAGCTGTTTTTT. It is translated as CASSAGQVATGELFF.

V usage is TRBV9 and J usage is TRBJ1-5; 7 bases are a match to TRBD1. V shed 3 bases, J shed 9 bases, and the junction held 12 bases outside the gene matches. The CDR3 consists of 15 residues. CDR1 and CDR2 (germline): SGDLS, YYNGEE. This CDR3 reads CASSAFDRAAGPQHF. CDR3 nucleotides: TGTGCCAGCAGCGCTTTTGACAGGGCCGCGGGGCCCCAGCATTTT.

The chain has TRBV6-6 and TRBJ1-5; possibly TRBD1 for D (5 bases). The ends were cut back, 8 bases at V and 2 bases at J, with 13 bases in the middle. The CDR3 has 14 amino acids. Germline V gene lookup returns CDR1 MNHNY and CDR2 SVGAGI (reference sequence). CDR3 bases: TGTGCCAGCGAGCGGGGGATGGGCAATCAGCCCCAGCATTTT. This codes for CASERGMGNQPQHF.

The V and J genes are TRBV2 and TRBJ1-5, with a tentative D call TRBD1 (5 bases). The CDR3 spans 16 residues. Trimming stripped 0 bases from V and 1 base from J, with 10 bases between. Germline values: CDR1 SNHLY, CDR2 FYNNEI. CDR3 nucleotides: TGTGCCAGCAGTGAAGCACGGGGGATAAGCAATCAGCCCCAGCATTTT. Its protein is CASSEARGISNQPQHF.

Comment on this clone: A junction end diverges from the germline sequence, so it may reflect a read error. The chain employs TRBV20-1 and TRBJ1-2; D gene unclear. The CDR3 is 11 amino acids. Germline V lookup: CDR1 DFQATT, CDR2 SNEGSKA (reference sequence). CDR3 nucleotide sequence: TGCAGTGCTCCTAAGTCCCTTGGCTGCACCTTC. Its protein is CSAPKSLGCTF.

V and J are TRBV7-9 and TRBJ2-1; possibly TRBD2 for D (6 bases). In germline, CDR1 is SEHNR, CDR2 FQNEAQ (reference sequence). The ends were cut back, 4 bases at V and 8 bases at J, with 18 bases in the middle. This CDR3 comprises 15 residues. CDR3 sequence: CASSSSGGRGDEQFF. CDR3 sequence (DNA): TGTGCCAGCAGCTCGTCCGGCGGGCGGGGCGATGAGCAGTTCTTC.

J is TRBJ1-2 and V is TRBV19; unclear D gene. In germline, CDR1 is LNHDA, CDR2 SQIVND (reference sequence). V shed 3 bases and J shed 6 bases, with 8 bases lying between them. The CDR3 is 12 residues long. In DNA form, the CDR3 reads TGTGCCAGTAGTATGCGAGGGAATGGCTACACCTTC. Amino acids: CASSMRGNGYTF.

This clone was picked up one time. The rearrangement links TRBV10-3 to TRBJ1-1, with D perhaps TRBD1 (5 bases). V lost 6 bases to trimming and J lost 4 bases, with 24 bases between them. This CDR3 is 17 amino acids long. Germline CDR1 reads ENHRY; CDR2 reads SYGVKD. CDR3 coding DNA: TGTGCCATCAGGGCAGGGACGGAGGGTATAGTAGGCACTGAAGCTTTCTTT. Translation gives CAIRAGTEGIVGTEAFF.

V and J are TRBV4-3 and TRBJ2-5; D tentatively fits TRBD1 or TRBD2 (6 bases each). Trimming stripped 0 bases from V and 5 bases from J, with 16 bases between. Germline V CDR1 and CDR2: LGHNA, YSLEER. The CDR3 totals 16 residues. The CDR3 is CASSQDSRGAGETQYF. CDR3 coding DNA: TGCGCCAGCAGCCAAGATTCGAGGGGGGCGGGGGAGACCCAGTACTTC.

This clone was seen just once. The chain uses TRBV28 and TRBJ2-1, with 8 bases fitting TRBD2. CDR1 is MDHEN and CDR2 is SYDVKM in the germline V gene. This CDR3 is 15 amino acids long. The V segment lost 6 bases and the J segment 6 bases; nucleotides outside the gene matches: 10. The CDR3 reads CASSRSGSISNEQFF. CDR3 bases: TGTGCCAGCAGCCGGAGCGGGAGCATTTCCAATGAGCAGTTCTTC.

The V and J genes are TRBV18 and TRBJ2-3, with 9 bases aligning to TRBD1. The V segment lost 5 bases and the J segment 10 bases; nucleotides outside the gene matches: 4. Germline V lookup: CDR1 KGHSH, CDR2 LQKENI. The CDR3 contains 12 residues. The CDR3: CASSSGQGPQYF. In DNA form, the CDR3 reads TGTGCCAGCTCATCGGGACAGGGTCCGCAGTATTTT.

This sequence joins TRBV11-2 and TRBJ1-2, with no clear D. Germline V gene lookup returns CDR1 SGHAT and CDR2 FQNNGV. CDR3 length equals 15 residues. The V gene lost 2 bases and the J gene lost 2 bases, with 12 bases spanning the gap. The CDR3 DNA reads TGTGCCAGCAGCTTAAGTCGGCAGGCAAACTATGGCTACACCTTC. Its translation: CASSLSRQANYGYTF.

The V call is TRBV6-5, the J call TRBJ2-1; D uncertain. Germline V gene sequence: CDR1 MNHEY, CDR2 SVGAGI. CDR3 size: 14 residues. Between the trimmed V and J ends, which lost 2 bases and 3 bases, there was a span of 8 bases. CDR3 sequence reads: CASSYGVGYNEQFF. In DNA form, the CDR3 reads TGTGCCAGCAGTTACGGGGTAGGCTACAATGAGCAGTTCTTC.

The rearrangement links TRBV2 to TRBJ1-5; D possibly corresponds to TRBD1 (6 bases). Trimming stripped 6 bases from V and 5 bases from J, with 17 bases between. Per the germline V gene, CDR1 is SNHLY and CDR2 is FYNNEI. This CDR3 is built from 15 residues. This CDR3 is CASSFLGQPDQPQHF. CDR3 in DNA: TGTGCCAGCAGCTTCCTAGGACAGCCAGATCAGCCCCAGCATTTT.